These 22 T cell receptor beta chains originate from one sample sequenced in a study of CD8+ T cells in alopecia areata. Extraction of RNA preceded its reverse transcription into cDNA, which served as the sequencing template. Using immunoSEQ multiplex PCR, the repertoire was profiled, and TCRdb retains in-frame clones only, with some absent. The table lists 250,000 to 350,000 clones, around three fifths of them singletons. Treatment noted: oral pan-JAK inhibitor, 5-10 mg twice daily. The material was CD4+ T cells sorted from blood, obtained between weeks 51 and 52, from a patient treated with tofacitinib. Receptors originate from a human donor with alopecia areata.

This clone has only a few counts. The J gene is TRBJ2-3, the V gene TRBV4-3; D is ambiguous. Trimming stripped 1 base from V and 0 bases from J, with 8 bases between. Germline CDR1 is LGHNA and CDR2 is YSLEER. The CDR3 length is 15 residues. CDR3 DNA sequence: TGCGCCAGCAGCCAAGGGCTTGGGAGCACAGATACGCAGTATTTT. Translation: CASSQGLGSTDTQYF.

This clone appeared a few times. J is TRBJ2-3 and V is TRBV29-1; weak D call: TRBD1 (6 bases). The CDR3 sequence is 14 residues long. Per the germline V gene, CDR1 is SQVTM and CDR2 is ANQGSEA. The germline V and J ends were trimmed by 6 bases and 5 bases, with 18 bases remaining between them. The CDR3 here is CSVRDDRNGDTQYF. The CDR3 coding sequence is TGCAGCGTGAGAGACGACAGGAATGGAGATACGCAGTATTTT.

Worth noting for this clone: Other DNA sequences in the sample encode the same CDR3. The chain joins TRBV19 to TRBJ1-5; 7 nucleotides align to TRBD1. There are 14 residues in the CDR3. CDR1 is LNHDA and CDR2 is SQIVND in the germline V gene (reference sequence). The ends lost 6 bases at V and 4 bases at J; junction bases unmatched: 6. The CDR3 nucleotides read TGTGCCAGTAGAGGGACAGTTTCGAATCAGCCCCAGCATTTT. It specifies CASRGTVSNQPQHF.

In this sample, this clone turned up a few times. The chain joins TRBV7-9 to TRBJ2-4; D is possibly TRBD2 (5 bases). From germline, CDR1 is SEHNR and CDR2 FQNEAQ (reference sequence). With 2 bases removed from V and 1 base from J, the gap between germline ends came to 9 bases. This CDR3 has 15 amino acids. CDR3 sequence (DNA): TGTGCCAGCAGCTTATTCACGGGGGCCAAAAACATTCAGTACTTC. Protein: CASSLFTGAKNIQYF.

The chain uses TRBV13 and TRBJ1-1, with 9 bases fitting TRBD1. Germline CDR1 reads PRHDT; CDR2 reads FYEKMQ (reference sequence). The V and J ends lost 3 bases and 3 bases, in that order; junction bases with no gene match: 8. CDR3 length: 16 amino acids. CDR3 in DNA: TGTGCCAGCAGCTTCGGGACAGGGCGTCAGGACACTGAAGCTTTCTTT. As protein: CASSFGTGRQDTEAFF.

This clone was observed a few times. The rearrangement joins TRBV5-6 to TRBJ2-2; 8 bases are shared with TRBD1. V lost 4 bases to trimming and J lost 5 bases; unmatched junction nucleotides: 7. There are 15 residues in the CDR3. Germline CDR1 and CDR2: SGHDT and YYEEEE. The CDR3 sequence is CASSLQGALTGELFF. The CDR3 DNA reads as TGTGCCAGCAGCCTCCAGGGGGCGCTTACCGGGGAGCTGTTTTTT.

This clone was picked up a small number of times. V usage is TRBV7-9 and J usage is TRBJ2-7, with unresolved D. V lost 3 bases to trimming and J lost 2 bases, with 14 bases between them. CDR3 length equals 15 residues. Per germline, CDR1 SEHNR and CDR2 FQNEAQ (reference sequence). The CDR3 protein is CASSLLGDSTYEQYF. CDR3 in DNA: TGTGCCAGCAGCTTGTTAGGAGACTCGACCTACGAGCAGTACTTC.

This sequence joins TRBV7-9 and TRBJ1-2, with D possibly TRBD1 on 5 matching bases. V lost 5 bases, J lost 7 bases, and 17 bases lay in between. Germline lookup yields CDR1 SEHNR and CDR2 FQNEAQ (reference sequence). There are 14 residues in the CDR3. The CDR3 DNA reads TGTGCCAGCAGCGAAGTTGGGGGAGGTTCTGGCTACACCTTC. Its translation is CASSEVGGGSGYTF.

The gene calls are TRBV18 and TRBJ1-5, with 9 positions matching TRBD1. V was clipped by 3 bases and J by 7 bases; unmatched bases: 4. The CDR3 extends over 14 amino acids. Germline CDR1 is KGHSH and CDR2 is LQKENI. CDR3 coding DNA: TGTGCCAGCTCACCGCGGACAGGGGAACAGCCCCAGCATTTT. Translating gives CASSPRTGEQPQHF.

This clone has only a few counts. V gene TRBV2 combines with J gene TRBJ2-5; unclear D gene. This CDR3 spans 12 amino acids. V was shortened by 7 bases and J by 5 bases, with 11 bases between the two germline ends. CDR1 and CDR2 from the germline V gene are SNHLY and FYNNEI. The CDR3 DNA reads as TGTGCCAGCAATCGGCCTGAGGAGACCCAGTACTTC. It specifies CASNRPEETQYF.

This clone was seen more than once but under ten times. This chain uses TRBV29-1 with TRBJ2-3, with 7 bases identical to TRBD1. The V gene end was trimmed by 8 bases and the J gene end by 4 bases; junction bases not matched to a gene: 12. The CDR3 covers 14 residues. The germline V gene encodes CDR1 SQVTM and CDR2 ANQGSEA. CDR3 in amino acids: CSCQGQKGPDTQYF. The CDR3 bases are TGCAGCTGCCAGGGACAGAAGGGGCCAGATACGCAGTATTTT.

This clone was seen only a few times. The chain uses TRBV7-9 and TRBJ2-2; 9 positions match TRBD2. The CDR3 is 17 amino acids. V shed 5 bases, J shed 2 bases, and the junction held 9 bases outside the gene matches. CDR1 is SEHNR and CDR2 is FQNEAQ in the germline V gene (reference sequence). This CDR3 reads CASSGNSGLANTGELFF. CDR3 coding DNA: TGTGCCAGCAGCGGGAACTCGGGACTAGCTAACACCGGGGAGCTGTTTTTT.

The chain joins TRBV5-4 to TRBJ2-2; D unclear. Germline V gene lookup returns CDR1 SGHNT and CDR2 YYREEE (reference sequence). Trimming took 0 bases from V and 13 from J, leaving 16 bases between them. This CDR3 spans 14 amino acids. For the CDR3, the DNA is TGTGCCAGCAGCTTGGCCTTGGGTGAAGGTTCGCTGTTTTTT. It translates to CASSLALGEGSLFF.

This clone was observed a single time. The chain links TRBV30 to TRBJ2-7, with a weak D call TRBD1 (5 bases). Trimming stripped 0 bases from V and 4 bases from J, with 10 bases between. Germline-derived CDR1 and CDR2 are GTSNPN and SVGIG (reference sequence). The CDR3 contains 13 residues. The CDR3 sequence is CAWSVGRAYEQYF. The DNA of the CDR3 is TGTGCCTGGAGTGTCGGCAGGGCTTACGAGCAGTACTTC.

CDR3 DNA: TGCGCCAGCAGCTTGGAGACAGGGGGCCACTATGGCTACACCTTC. Translating gives CASSLETGGHYGYTF. The gene calls are TRBV5-1 and TRBJ1-2; 10 nucleotides line up with TRBD1. The germline V gene encodes CDR1 SGHRS and CDR2 YFSETQ. This CDR3 comprises 15 residues. V gave up 0 bases and J gave up 3 bases; unmatched junction bases: 2.

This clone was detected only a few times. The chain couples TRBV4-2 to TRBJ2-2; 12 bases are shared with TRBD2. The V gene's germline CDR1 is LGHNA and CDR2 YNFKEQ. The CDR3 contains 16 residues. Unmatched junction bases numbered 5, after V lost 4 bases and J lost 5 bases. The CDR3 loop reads CASSRRLAGATGELFF. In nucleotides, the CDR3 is TGTGCCAGCAGCCGTCGACTAGCGGGGGCAACCGGGGAGCTGTTTTTT.

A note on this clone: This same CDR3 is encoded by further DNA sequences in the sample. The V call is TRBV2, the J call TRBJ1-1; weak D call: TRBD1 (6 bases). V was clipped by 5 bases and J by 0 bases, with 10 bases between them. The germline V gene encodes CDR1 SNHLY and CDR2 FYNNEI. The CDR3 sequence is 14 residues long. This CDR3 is CASSSGGLNTEAFF. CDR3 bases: TGTGCCAGCAGTTCGGGGGGGCTGAACACTGAAGCTTTCTTT.

For the CDR3, the DNA is TGTGCCAGCAGCCCGGTCGGGGCCCCCTACGAGCAGTACTTC. Translating gives CASSPVGAPYEQYF. The chain couples TRBV5-6 to TRBJ2-7; possibly TRBD1 or TRBD2 for D (5 bases each). The CDR3 totals 14 residues. The germline V gene encodes CDR1 SGHDT and CDR2 YYEEEE. Trimming took 4 bases from V and 2 from J, leaving 13 bases between them. The full variable domain, completed using reference TRBV5-6 and TRBJ2-7, is DAGVTQSPTHLIKTRGQQVTLRCSPKSGHDTVSWYQQALGQGPQFIFQYYEEEERQRGNFPDRFSGHQFPNYSSELNVNALLLGDSALYLCASSPVGAPYEQYFGPGTRLTVT.

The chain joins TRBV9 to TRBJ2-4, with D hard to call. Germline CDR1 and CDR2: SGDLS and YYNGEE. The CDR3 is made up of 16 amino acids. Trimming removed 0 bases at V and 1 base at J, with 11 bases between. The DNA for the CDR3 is TGTGCCAGCAGCGTAGGTTTGGGTTTGGCCAAAAACATTCAGTACTTC. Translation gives CASSVGLGLAKNIQYF.

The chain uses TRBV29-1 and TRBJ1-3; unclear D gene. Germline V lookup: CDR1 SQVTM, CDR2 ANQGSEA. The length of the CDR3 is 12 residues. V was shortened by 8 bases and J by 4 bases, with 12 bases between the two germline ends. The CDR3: CSCSSQGNTIYF. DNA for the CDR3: TGCAGCTGTTCCTCCCAAGGAAACACCATATATTTT. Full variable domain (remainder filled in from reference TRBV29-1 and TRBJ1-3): SAVISQKPSRDICQRGTSLTIQCQVDSQVTMMFWYRQQPGQSLTLIATANQGSEATYESGFVIDKFPISRPNLTFSTLTVSNMSPEDSSIYLCSCSSQGNTIYFGEGSWLTVV.

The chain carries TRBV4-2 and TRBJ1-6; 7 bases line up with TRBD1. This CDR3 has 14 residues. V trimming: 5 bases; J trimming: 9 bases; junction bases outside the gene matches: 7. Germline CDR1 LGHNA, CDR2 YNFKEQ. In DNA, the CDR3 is TGTGCCAGCAGCTCTCGACAGGGCGGTTCACCCCTCCACTTT. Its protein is CASSSRQGGSPLHF.

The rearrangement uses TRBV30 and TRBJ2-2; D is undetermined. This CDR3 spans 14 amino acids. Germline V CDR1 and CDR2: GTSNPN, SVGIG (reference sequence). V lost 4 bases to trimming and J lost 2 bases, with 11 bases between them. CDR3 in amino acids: CAWTRMSNTGELFF. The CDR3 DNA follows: TGTGCCTGGACCCGAATGTCTAACACCGGGGAGCTGTTTTTT.